The present T cell receptor (beta chain) was sequenced within a study of T and B cells in COVID-19 patients. Study as a whole: COVID-19 patients gave peripheral blood either during active infection or after recovery. Study observations and caveats: No sequencing was yet done of CD4+, regulatory or CD8+ subsets, or of SARS-CoV-2-responsive or tetramer+ sorted cells.

Blood genomic DNA input for TRB amplification was 250-500 ng. A few counts support this clonotype. No antigen is known for it. The CDR3 is 17 residues long. The J segment lost 5 bases and the V segment lost 4 bases, leaving 10 bases of the junction unmatched. Germline V CDR1 and CDR2: KGHDR, SFDVKD. Multiplex PCR with BIOMED2 TRB-A/B primer pools amplified TRB rearrangements. In TCRdb, the multiplex PCR reads were re-called with MiXCR into one record per CDR3 protein. The table includes tens of thousands of distinct CDR3 sequences, about 33% detected once. The chain is built from TRBV24-1 and TRBJ2-3, with TRBD1 matching over 11 bases. Sequenced input: blood. This receptor was identified in a human donor who had recovered from COVID-19. CDR3 region: CATSDPGQGGRGDTQYF. CDR3 DNA: TGTGCCACCAGTGACCCGGGACAGGGGGGACGAGGAGATACGCAGTATTTT.